Following are 4 T cell receptor beta chains from one sample sequenced in a study of T cell responses to AZD1222 COVID-19 vaccine. Method: immunoSEQ multiplex PCR; TCRdb's copy keeps in-frame clones and lacks some. The sample lists roughly 140,000 clones; roughly 91% were seen once. Sequencing used peripheral blood, obtained 28 days after the second AZD1222 dose. Receptor source: an adult who received the AZD1222 COVID-19 vaccine.

The rearrangement links TRBV18 to TRBJ2-4; TRBD1 might be the D (6 bases). Germline CDR1 reads KGHSH; CDR2 reads LQKENI. V lost 3 bases, J lost 0 bases, and 12 bases lay in between. The CDR3 loop spans 16 amino acids. The CDR3 reads CASSPWDTIAKNIQYF. The CDR3 bases are TGTGCCAGCTCACCTTGGGACACCATAGCCAAAAACATTCAGTACTTC.

The chain carries TRBV12-3 or TRBV12-4 and TRBJ1-1; D gene unclear. CDR3 length: 11 amino acids. Trimming left V 5 bases short and J 10 bases short, with 11 bases between. The DNA of the CDR3 is TGTGCCAGCAGTCTATCCAGTGGAGCTTTCTTT. This sequence encodes CASSLSSGAFF.

This chain joins TRBV2 and TRBJ2-7; D is tentatively TRBD1 or TRBD2 (6 bases each). The CDR3 is made up of 16 amino acids. V shed 6 bases and J shed 0 bases, with 18 bases lying between them. Germline CDR1 and CDR2: SNHLY and FYNNEI. The DNA of the CDR3 is TGTGCCAGCAGAGCAGACAGAGGGGGACTCTCCTACGAGCAGTACTTC. This codes for CASRADRGGLSYEQYF.

The J gene is TRBJ1-5, the V gene TRBV19; 9 bases map to TRBD1. Germline V gives CDR1 LNHDA, CDR2 SQIVND (reference sequence). V lost 2 bases and J lost 8; bases outside the gene matches: 7. The CDR3 sequence is 15 residues long. The CDR3 protein is CASSISQGATKPQHF. DNA for the CDR3: TGTGCCAGTAGTATATCACAGGGGGCTACTAAGCCCCAGCATTTT.